This T cell receptor beta chain was profiled in a study of radiotherapy plus CTLA-4 blockade in lung cancer. Findings and caveats of the study: The study found tumor-derived TCR clones expanded in blood after radiotherapy plus ipilimumab.

Receiving focal radiation plus CTLA-4 blockade with ipilimumab were patients who had chemo-refractory metastatic non-small-cell lung cancer. The V gene's germline CDR1 is SGHTA and CDR2 FQGTGA. The length of the CDR3 is 15 residues. V lost 5 bases and J lost 0, with 14 bases in between. A note on this clone: What it recognizes is unknown.

Profiling relied on immunoSEQ multiplex PCR, and the TCRdb table lists in-frame clones only, not all of them. The repertoire has roughly 66,000 clones, about four fifths of them found once; the top ten carry 4%. The V gene is TRBV7-3, the J gene TRBJ2-7, with D possibly TRBD1 on 5 matching bases. This TCR was sampled from a human donor with non-small cell lung cancer who had a partial response to radiotherapy plus ipilimumab. This sample comprised peripheral blood, obtained from a patient treated with radiotherapy plus ipilimumab. CDR3: CASSTRQRSSYEQYF. In nucleotides, the CDR3 is TGTGCCAGCAGCACACGACAGCGAAGCTCCTACGAGCAGTACTTC.